The 9 T cell receptor beta chains below come from one sample, sequenced in a study of identical twins. Each CDR3 protein gets one entry after TCRdb re-called the 5' RACE reads with MiXCR. The table has hundreds of thousands of distinct CDR3 sequences, approximately 6.1% seen once. Sequenced sample: naive T cells sorted from blood. The receptors stem from a man between 18 and 29 years old in good health.

This clonotype has ten or more counts. The rearrangement joins TRBV10-3 to TRBJ2-1, with D perhaps given as TRBD1 or TRBD2 (5 bases each). Germline-derived CDR1 and CDR2 are ENHRY and SYGVKD. CDR3 length: 14 residues. The V end lost 2 bases, the J end lost 10 bases, and 15 bases lay between the germline ends. The CDR3 DNA follows: TGTGCCATCAGTGAGGGACTGGGCGAGGGGGAGCAGTTCTTC. It codes for CAISEGLGEGEQFF.

Of note for this clonotype: A much larger clone differs by one base, so this may be a read error. For the CDR3, the DNA is TGCAGCGTCCCCAATTGGCCGGGCCCTCGCGATGAGCATTTCTTC. It encodes CSVPNWPGPRDEHFF. This rearrangement joins TRBV29-1 to TRBJ2-1; D is unresolved. Germline CDR1 is SQVTM and CDR2 is ANQGSEA. The CDR3 loop spans 15 amino acids.

The chain recombines TRBV30 with TRBJ1-1; D is ambiguous. V gave up 3 bases and J gave up 8 bases, with 10 bases separating them. From germline, CDR1 is GTSNPN and CDR2 SVGIG (reference sequence). The CDR3 has 11 amino acids. CDR3: CAWRALREAFF. CDR3 DNA sequence: TGTGCCTGGAGGGCGCTCAGGGAAGCTTTCTTT.

This clonotype was detected only a few times. The chain links TRBV11-2 to TRBJ1-4; tentatively, D is TRBD1 (5 bases). Germline values: CDR1 SGHAT, CDR2 FQNNGV. V was clipped by 7 bases and J by 7 bases, with 13 bases between them. The CDR3 has 13 amino acids. CDR3 DNA sequence: TGTGCCAGCAAGACAGACGGCGGTGAAAAACTGTTTTTT. This gives the protein CASKTDGGEKLFF.

This clonotype occurred a few times. The chain has TRBV3-1 and TRBJ2-1; D may be TRBD2 (6 bases). Germline V gives CDR1 LGHDT, CDR2 YNNKEL (reference sequence). V lost 3 bases and J 0 bases, leaving 15 bases between the germline ends. There are 17 residues in the CDR3. The CDR3 loop is CASSQGSSEISYNEQFF. The CDR3, as DNA: TGTGCCAGCAGCCAGGGATCTAGCGAGATCTCCTACAATGAGCAGTTCTTC.

This clonotype was seen at least ten times. V is TRBV4-1 and J is TRBJ2-1; perhaps TRBD2 as D (6 bases). The CDR3 is 14 amino acids. The V gene lost 6 bases and the J gene lost 7 bases, with 16 bases spanning the gap. The germline V gene has CDR1 MGHRA and CDR2 YSYEKL. The CDR3 nucleotides are TGCGCCAGCAGAACCCTGGAGGGCCGGAATGAGCAGTTCTTC. As protein: CASRTLEGRNEQFF.

In this sample, this clonotype turned up a few times. The CDR3 here is CASWTVYNEQFF. Written as DNA, the CDR3 is TGTGCCAGCTGGACTGTCTACAATGAGCAGTTCTTC. The chain combines TRBV5-5 with TRBJ2-1; perhaps TRBD2 as D (5 bases). V shed 7 bases and J shed 3 bases, with 8 bases lying between them. Germline V lookup: CDR1 SGHKS, CDR2 YYEKEE (reference sequence). The CDR3 has 12 residues.

This clonotype was seen only a few times. This chain links TRBV20-1 with TRBJ2-1; TRBD2 might be the D (6 bases). Per germline, CDR1 DFQATT and CDR2 SNEGSKA (reference sequence). CDR3 length: 15 residues. Between the trimmed V and J ends, which lost 6 bases and 4 bases, there was a span of 19 bases. The CDR3: CSALRPGARYNEQFF. The CDR3 DNA is TGCAGTGCCCTCCGACCGGGAGCCCGTTACAATGAGCAGTTCTTC.

V gene TRBV7-9 combines with J gene TRBJ1-1; 8 nucleotides match TRBD1. The CDR3 covers 15 residues. Trimming removed 4 bases from V and 3 bases from J; junction bases left unmatched: 7. The germline CDR1 and CDR2 sequences are SEHNR and FQNEAQ (reference sequence). The CDR3 here is CASSSPSQGDTEAFF. The CDR3 region has the DNA TGTGCCAGCAGCTCCCCGTCACAGGGGGACACTGAAGCTTTCTTT.